What follows describes a single T cell receptor (beta chain). This sample also contains other DNA sequences that code for the same CDR3. The sample is drawn from a study of cytomegalovirus exposure and HLA in healthy donors. A multiplex PCR was run with 60 Vbeta primers and 13 Jbeta primers. Sequencing used immunoSEQ multiplex PCR; TCRdb keeps in-frame clones, though not all of them. The repertoire holds a few hundred thousand clones, with roughly 75% as singletons. The sequenced sample was PBMCs. This receptor was taken from a woman aged 25 to 39 in good health and CMV-seronegative.

The CDR3 loop reads CASSLVADQETQYF. The DNA of the CDR3 is TGTGCCAGCAGCTTGGTGGCAGATCAAGAGACCCAGTACTTC. The chain has TRBV5-5 and TRBJ2-5, with D unclear. V lost 0 bases and J 2 bases, leaving 8 bases between the germline ends. Germline values: CDR1 SGHKS, CDR2 YYEKEE (reference sequence). The CDR3 is 14 residues long.